This T cell receptor beta chain was documented in a study of T cell responses to AZD1222 COVID-19 vaccine. Study context: Second-dose intervals near 4 or 12 weeks were combined. Study findings and constraints: Spike-wide coverage was observed for vaccine-associated CD4 TCRs, with dominant responses at 160-218 and 743-854.

Only in-frame clones appear in the TCRdb table, and some are missing; sequencing was by immunoSEQ multiplex PCR. The sample records roughly 170,000 clones, roughly 90% being singletons. Regarding this clone: The antigen remains unidentified.

Germline V gives CDR1 SGHTA, CDR2 FQGNSA. Trimming stripped 0 bases from V and 5 bases from J, with 11 bases between. This CDR3 is 15 amino acids long. The chain joins TRBV7-2 to TRBJ2-1, with D maybe TRBD2 (6 bases). The sequence was collected from an adult in good health. The input for sequencing was peripheral blood, taken on day 0 of AZD1222 vaccination. DNA of the CDR3: TGTGCCAGCAGCTTAGCCGGGACTCTCAACAATGAGCAGTTCTTC. Translation: CASSLAGTLNNEQFF. Drawing the rest from reference TRBV7-2 and TRBJ2-1, the complete variable domain is GAGVSQSPSNKVTEKGKDVELRCDPISGHTALYWYRQSLGQGLEFLIYFQGNSAPDKSGLPSDRFSAERTGGSVSTLTIQRTQQEDSAVYLCASSLAGTLNNEQFFGPGTRLTVL.